The 20 T cell receptor beta chains in this list originate from one sample, sequenced in a study of T-cell memory formation after mild COVID-19. TCRdb called the 5' RACE reads again in MiXCR, with one record for every CDR3 protein. The table includes 200,000 or so distinct CDR3 sequences, roughly 17% detected once. The sequenced sample was PBMCs or a T cell subset sorted from them (not recorded which). The receptors derive from an adult woman who had mild COVID-19 (a few samples of this study predate the infection). Cell type and time point are not known.

J is TRBJ1-2 and V is TRBV7-2; no clear D gene. The CDR3 runs 13 residues. CDR1 is SGHTA and CDR2 is FQGNSA in the germline V gene. Trimming stripped 5 bases from V and 8 bases from J, with 15 bases between. The CDR3 DNA reads TGTGCCAGCAGCCGAGCCTTCAGCCTGGGCTACACCTTC. Amino acids: CASSRAFSLGYTF.

This chain links TRBV4-1 with TRBJ1-5; maybe TRBD1 (5 bases). Germline V gene data show CDR1 as MGHRA and CDR2 as YSYEKL. This CDR3 is 15 amino acids long. V gave up 0 bases and J gave up 9 bases, with 15 bases separating them. DNA of the CDR3: TGCGCCAGCAGCCAAGAGGAGGGGACGACGGGGCCCCAGCATTTT. It yields the protein CASSQEEGTTGPQHF.

The sample holds a few counts of this clonotype. The chain links TRBV12-3 or TRBV12-4 to TRBJ2-5; D tentatively fits TRBD1 or TRBD2 (6 bases each). This CDR3 has 13 amino acids. V dropped 7 bases and J dropped 5 bases, with 14 bases sitting between them. The CDR3 DNA sequence: TGTGCCAGCAACGGTGGGGGGCCGGAGACCCAGTACTTC. This sequence encodes CASNGGGPETQYF.

This chain connects TRBV5-1 to TRBJ2-3; weak D call: TRBD1 (6 bases). V shed 1 base and J shed 9 bases, with 24 bases lying between them. Germline V CDR1 and CDR2: SGHRS, YFSETQ. The CDR3 has 17 residues. CDR3 loop: CASSLNPTGPPPDTQYF. The CDR3 nucleotides read TGCGCCAGCAGCTTGAACCCTACAGGGCCCCCCCCCGACACGCAGTATTTT.

This clonotype was detected only a few times. This chain links TRBV27 with TRBJ2-7, with D perhaps TRBD1 or TRBD2 (5 bases each). The CDR3 is 16 residues long. Between the trimmed V and J ends, which lost 4 bases and 3 bases, there was a span of 19 bases. Germline V gene sequence: CDR1 MNHEY, CDR2 SMNVEV (reference sequence). CDR3 DNA sequence: TGTGCCAGCAGTTCCTTGGACAAAGGCGGACTCTACGAGCAGTACTTC. Translating it yields CASSSLDKGGLYEQYF.

This clonotype was observed at least ten times. The chain has TRBV27 and TRBJ2-3, with D possibly being TRBD2 (5 bases). V was cut by 7 bases and J by 9 bases, with 14 bases left in between. The CDR3 totals 12 residues. Germline loops: CDR1 MNHEY, CDR2 SMNVEV (reference sequence). The CDR3 nucleotides are TGTGCCAGCACCTCCATCGGCGGGACGCAGTATTTT. Translating gives CASTSIGGTQYF.

This clonotype was detected only a few times. The chain links TRBV4-1 to TRBJ2-1; tentative D call: TRBD2 (5 bases). The CDR3 covers 15 residues. Germline CDR1 MGHRA, CDR2 YSYEKL. V was cut by 4 bases and J by 5 bases, with 15 bases left in between. This CDR3 is CASSRPGLLDNEQFF. DNA for the CDR3: TGCGCCAGCAGCCGTCCCGGGCTACTAGACAATGAGCAGTTCTTC.

CDR3 sequence (DNA): TGTGCCAGCAGTGGGGCCGGGACAGGGGGGCTCGGGTACAATGAGCAGTTCTTC. It yields the protein CASSGAGTGGLGYNEQFF. The chain is built from TRBV6-1 and TRBJ2-1; 11 bases match TRBD1. This CDR3 has 18 amino acids. V lost 4 bases and J lost 4; bases outside the gene matches: 12. Germline CDR1 is MNHNS and CDR2 is SASEGT.

This chain links TRBV20-1 with TRBJ2-5; D may match TRBD1 or TRBD2 (6 bases each). V lost 0 bases and J 2 bases, leaving 13 bases between the germline ends. This CDR3 spans 15 amino acids. Germline CDR1 is DFQATT and CDR2 is SNEGSKA (reference sequence). CDR3 region: CSARDAGTPQETQYF. The CDR3 region has the DNA TGCAGTGCTAGAGACGCGGGGACACCGCAAGAGACCCAGTACTTC.

This rearrangement joins TRBV7-6 to TRBJ2-3, with 10 positions matching TRBD1. Per germline, CDR1 SGHVS and CDR2 FNYEAQ. This CDR3 contains 16 residues. V shed 4 bases and J 7 bases; nucleotides not matched to a gene: 11. The DNA for the CDR3 is TGTGCCAGCAGCTCCGCTTACGACAGGGGGCGAAATACGCAGTATTTT. Amino acid sequence: CASSSAYDRGRNTQYF. The full variable domain, in which reference TRBV7-6 and TRBJ2-3 provide the parts outside the CDR3, is GAGVSQSPRYKVTKRGQDVALRCDPISGHVSLYWYRQALGQGPEFLTYFNYEAQQDKSGLPNDRFSAERPEGSISTLTIQRTEQRDSAMYRCASSSAYDRGRNTQYFGPGTRLTVL.

This clonotype is a singleton in its sample. The chain is built from TRBV29-1 and TRBJ2-5, with D possibly being TRBD1 or TRBD2 (5 bases each). From germline, CDR1 is SQVTM and CDR2 ANQGSEA. V was cut by 7 bases and J by 4 bases, with 25 bases left in between. This CDR3 spans 16 amino acids. Written as DNA, the CDR3 is TGCAGCGCCCAGCCCAAGGGAACGGGTGGGGGAGAGACCCAGTACTTC. Protein: CSAQPKGTGGGETQYF.

This clonotype was observed a handful of times. This chain joins TRBV4-2 and TRBJ1-6, with 8 positions matching TRBD1. After removal of 0 bases from V and 9 bases from J, the junction contained 10 bases not matched to a gene. The CDR3 is 17 amino acids. From germline, CDR1 is LGHNA and CDR2 YNFKEQ. The CDR3 loop is CASSQDRGQGPGSPLHF. For the CDR3, the DNA is TGTGCCAGCAGCCAAGATAGAGGACAGGGACCAGGTTCACCCCTCCACTTT.

V is TRBV6-1 and J is TRBJ2-1; TRBD2 agrees at 12 bases. CDR1 is MNHNS, CDR2 SASEGT, per germline. The J segment lost 6 bases and the V segment lost 7 bases, leaving 10 bases of the junction unmatched. CDR3 size: 16 residues. CDR3 DNA: TGTGCCAGCACCGGGCTAGGACTAGCGGGGCCCAATGAGCAGTTCTTC. Translating it yields CASTGLGLAGPNEQFF.

The chain uses TRBV5-1 and TRBJ1-1, with TRBD1 matching over 9 bases. The CDR3 is 13 amino acids. Germline V lookup: CDR1 SGHRS, CDR2 YFSETQ. V dropped 4 bases and J dropped 10; count of bases not matched to a gene: 8. CDR3 DNA: TGCGCCAGCAGCCCCACCATGGACAGGGGAGCTTTCTTT. This gives the protein CASSPTMDRGAFF.

The CDR3 is CASSQDPGQGPYEQYF. DNA for the CDR3: TGCGCCAGCAGCCAAGACCCGGGACAGGGACCCTACGAGCAGTACTTC. The genes are TRBV4-3 and TRBJ2-7; TRBD1 matches at 9 bases. J gave up 2 bases and V 0 bases, and 5 bases lay outside the gene matches. The CDR3 extends over 16 amino acids. Germline V gives CDR1 LGHNA, CDR2 YSLEER.

The CDR3 loop is CASSLSRQGGQPQHF. CDR3 nucleotide sequence: TGTGCCAGCAGTTTAAGTAGGCAGGGCGGTCAGCCCCAGCATTTT. This chain uses TRBV27 with TRBJ1-5; TRBD1 is a possible D gene (5 bases). Per germline, CDR1 MNHEY and CDR2 SMNVEV (reference sequence). V lost 2 bases and J 6 bases, leaving 14 bases between the germline ends. The length of the CDR3 is 15 residues.

This clonotype has just a few counts. V usage is TRBV7-2 and J usage is TRBJ2-1, with a possible D match to TRBD2 (5 bases). The germline V gene encodes CDR1 SGHTA and CDR2 FQGNSA. V was cut by 6 bases and J by 9 bases, with 15 bases left in between. The CDR3 is 13 amino acids. In DNA, the CDR3 is TGTGCCAGCAGTCCTGGACTTTTGGGTGAGCAGTTCTTC. It codes for CASSPGLLGEQFF.

This clonotype appeared many times. The chain links TRBV11-2 to TRBJ2-1; 15 nucleotides line up with TRBD2. There are 19 residues in the CDR3. Germline-derived CDR1 and CDR2 are SGHAT and FQNNGV. V was clipped by 3 bases and J by 5 bases; unmatched bases: 11. The CDR3 bases are TGTGCCAGCAGCTTTCAGATTGGTAGGACTAGCGGGAGGGACAATGAGCAGTTCTTC. Translated, it gives CASSFQIGRTSGRDNEQFF.

The V gene is TRBV5-8, the J gene TRBJ1-1; TRBD1 agrees at 7 bases. The CDR3 runs to 14 residues. J gave up 11 bases and V 4 bases, and 14 bases lay outside the gene matches. Germline-derived CDR1 and CDR2 are SGHTS and YDEGEE. CDR3 DNA sequence: TGTGCCAGCAGCCTGAGAAGACAGGGTAGGACCGCTTTCTTT. This sequence encodes CASSLRRQGRTAFF. The full variable domain, in which reference TRBV5-8 and TRBJ1-1 provide the parts outside the CDR3, is EAGVTQSPTHLIKTRGQQATLRCSPISGHTSVYWYQQALGLGLQFLLWYDEGEERNRGNFPPRFSGRQFPNYSSELNVNALELEDSALYLCASSLRRQGRTAFFGQGTRLTVV.

This clonotype has ten or more counts. V gene TRBV9 combines with J gene TRBJ2-1; 10 nucleotides line up with TRBD2. The CDR3 totals 15 residues. Germline lookup yields CDR1 SGDLS and CDR2 YYNGEE. Unmatched junction bases numbered 2, after V lost 2 bases and J lost 3 bases. The CDR3 sequence: CASSVGLADYNEQFF. In DNA, the CDR3 is TGTGCCAGCAGCGTTGGACTAGCGGACTACAATGAGCAGTTCTTC.